These 17 T cell receptor beta chains were sequenced from one sample in a study of blood T cells in healthy people across ages. A second 7 to 11 cycle PCR used barcoded and J-beta primers. Each CDR3 protein gets one entry after TCRdb re-called the 5' RACE reads with MiXCR. The table lists 380,000 or so distinct CDR3 sequences, approximately 47% of them singletons. The sequenced sample was blood. The receptors were gathered from a man aged 60 to 75 in good health.

The chain couples TRBV29-1 to TRBJ2-1; D remains ambiguous. There are 14 residues in the CDR3. Per germline, CDR1 SQVTM and CDR2 ANQGSEA. Between the trimmed V and J ends, which lost 1 base and 10 bases, there was a span of 17 bases. CDR3 bases: TGCAGCGTTGAAGGGACCGGTGTCGGAGTGGAGCAGTTCTTC. Amino acid sequence: CSVEGTGVGVEQFF.

The rearrangement joins TRBV7-9 to TRBJ1-1; D is perhaps TRBD1 (6 bases). The CDR3 spans 14 residues. Trimming pared 5 bases from V and 4 bases from J, leaving 14 bases between. Germline CDR1 SEHNR, CDR2 FQNEAQ (reference sequence). DNA of the CDR3: TGTGCCAGCAGCGCCTACAGGGCCTTCACTGAAGCTTTCTTT. Translated, it gives CASSAYRAFTEAFF. The whole variable domain, filled in from reference TRBV7-9 and TRBJ1-1, reads DTGVSQNPRHKITKRGQNVTFRCDPISEHNRLYWYRQTLGQGPEFLTYFQNEAQLEKSRLLSDRFSAERPKGSFSTLEIQRTEQGDSAMYLCASSAYRAFTEAFFGQGTRLTVV.

The sample holds a few counts of this clonotype. The CDR3 reads CASSYTGGYTF. CDR3 sequence (DNA): TGTGCCAGCAGCTATACCGGTGGCTACACCTTC. V usage is TRBV4-2 and J usage is TRBJ1-2; D uncertain. CDR1 LGHNA and CDR2 YNFKEQ come from the germline V gene. V lost 5 bases and J 7 bases, leaving 8 bases between the germline ends. The length of the CDR3 is 11 residues.

Comment on this clonotype: One end of the junction is discordant with germline, which a read error may explain. The rearrangement uses TRBV20-1 and TRBJ2-7; D is possibly TRBD2 (5 bases). Looked up from germline, CDR1 is DFQATT and CDR2 is SNEGSKA (reference sequence). The CDR3 spans 11 residues. The CDR3 region is CSVGRSCEQYF. The CDR3 bases are TGCAGTGTTGGGAGATCCTGCGAGCAGTACTTC.

V usage is TRBV29-1 and J usage is TRBJ2-1; maybe TRBD1 (5 bases). Germline CDR1 and CDR2: SQVTM and ANQGSEA. Trimming left V 8 bases short and J 3 bases short, with 17 bases between. The CDR3 has 14 amino acids. The CDR3 bases are TGCAGCTCCCCTGGGGCAGGAGTCTACAATGAGCAGTTCTTC. It specifies CSSPGAGVYNEQFF.

CDR3 nucleotides: TGTGCCAGCAGCGCGACTCAACTGAGCTCCTACGAGCAGTACTTC. Amino acid sequence: CASSATQLSSYEQYF. The V gene is TRBV9, the J gene TRBJ2-7; no clear D. The CDR3 runs 15 residues. Germline V lookup: CDR1 SGDLS, CDR2 YYNGEE. V was trimmed by 3 bases and J by 0 bases, leaving 13 bases between them. Looking up the rest from reference TRBV9 and TRBJ2-7 gives the full variable domain: DSGVTQTPKHLITATGQRVTLRCSPRSGDLSVYWYQQSLDQGLQFLIQYYNGEERAKGNILERFSAQQFPDLHSELNLSSLELGDSALYFCASSATQLSSYEQYFGPGTRLTVT.

This clonotype was detected a few times. The chain couples TRBV2 to TRBJ2-5; D might be TRBD1 (5 bases). The J call may be wrong; the DNA end is better matched by TRBJ2-7. There are 14 residues in the CDR3. Germline V lookup: CDR1 SNHLY, CDR2 FYNNEI. The CDR3 DNA reads TGTGCCAGCAGTGAAGGTCCAGGGCCCTACGAGCAGTACTTC. Its protein is CASSEGPGPYEQYF.

This clonotype has a handful of counts. The chain combines TRBV3-1 with TRBJ2-7; D is unresolved. Germline V gene data show CDR1 as LGHDT and CDR2 as YNNKEL (reference sequence). The CDR3 totals 14 residues. Trimming removed 3 bases from V and 0 bases from J, with 9 bases in between. In DNA, the CDR3 is TGTGCCAGCAGCCACGGATCGAGCTCCTACGAGCAGTACTTC. Amino acid sequence: CASSHGSSSYEQYF.

This clonotype was found a few times. The chain links TRBV7-2 to TRBJ2-3; tentatively, D is TRBD1 (5 bases). The CDR3 has 15 amino acids. With 2 bases removed from V and 4 bases from J, the gap between germline ends came to 13 bases. The germline V gene has CDR1 SGHTA and CDR2 FQGNSA. CDR3 in amino acids: CASSLSPEGADTQYF. The CDR3 nucleotides read TGTGCCAGCAGCTTATCACCCGAAGGGGCAGATACGCAGTATTTT.

This sequence joins TRBV30 and TRBJ2-3; no reliable D call. The CDR3 is 11 residues long. V was shortened by 0 bases and J by 5 bases, with 3 bases between the two germline ends. Germline CDR1 reads GTSNPN; CDR2 reads SVGIG (reference sequence). CDR3 amino acids: CAWSVQDTQYF. The CDR3 DNA follows: TGTGCCTGGAGTGTGCAAGATACGCAGTATTTT.

The chain couples TRBV27 to TRBJ2-7; D remains unclear. Germline V gene sequence: CDR1 MNHEY, CDR2 SMNVEV (reference sequence). This CDR3 has 13 residues. Trimming took 3 bases from V and 9 from J, leaving 15 bases between them. The CDR3 nucleotides are TGTGCCAGCAGTTTGACCGTCGGTTCTTGGCAGTACTTC. It translates to CASSLTVGSWQYF.

This clonotype was observed a handful of times. The chain joins TRBV10-3 to TRBJ2-1; TRBD2 matches at 8 bases. The DNA end lines up better with TRBJ2-7; the J call may be wrong. Germline lookup yields CDR1 ENHRY and CDR2 SYGVKD. This CDR3 has 16 amino acids. The CDR3 DNA reads as TGTGCCATCAGTGACCCAGCAGCGGGGGCCAACAATGAGCAGTACTTC. Translation gives CAISDPAAGANNEQYF.

This clonotype has a count of ten or more. This chain connects TRBV4-2 to TRBJ1-2; no firm D call. The V gene's germline CDR1 is LGHNA and CDR2 YNFKEQ. The V end lost 0 bases, the J end lost 8 bases, and 16 bases lay between the germline ends. The CDR3 is made up of 15 amino acids. This CDR3 reads CASSQDGSPLGGYTF. The CDR3 DNA follows: TGTGCCAGCAGCCAAGATGGCAGCCCTCTGGGCGGCTACACCTTC.

The genes are TRBV6-5 and TRBJ2-1, with 9 bases fitting TRBD2. The CDR3 consists of 16 residues. With V trimmed by 6 bases and J by 2 bases, 8 bases remained unmatched. Germline V gene sequence: CDR1 MNHEY, CDR2 SVGAGI. DNA for the CDR3: TGTGCCAGCAGCCAGAGGCGGGAGGGCCCCTACAATGAGCAGTTCTTC. Translated: CASSQRREGPYNEQFF.

This chain connects TRBV13 to TRBJ2-1, with 11 bases lining up with TRBD2. CDR3 length: 18 residues. The trim removed 1 base at V and 4 bases at J, leaving 9 bases unmatched. Germline V gene sequence: CDR1 PRHDT, CDR2 FYEKMQ (reference sequence). CDR3 sequence reads: CASSLEPASGGRYNEQFF. The CDR3 DNA sequence: TGTGCCAGCAGCTTAGAGCCGGCTAGCGGGGGGAGGTACAATGAGCAGTTCTTC.

This chain uses TRBV6-5 with TRBJ1-1; tentatively, D is TRBD1 (5 bases). The V gene lost 7 bases and the J gene lost 1 base, with 13 bases spanning the gap. The CDR3 is 14 residues long. Germline lookup yields CDR1 MNHEY and CDR2 SVGAGI. CDR3 in amino acids: CASTTGVRNTEAFF. The CDR3 coding sequence is TGTGCCAGCACCACGGGGGTTAGGAACACTGAAGCTTTCTTT.

The chain uses TRBV5-5 and TRBJ2-1; D is unresolved. The CDR3 totals 15 residues. Trimming pared 0 bases from V and 0 bases from J, leaving 7 bases between. CDR1 and CDR2 (germline): SGHKS, YYEKEE (reference sequence). CDR3 nucleotide sequence: TGTGCCAGCAGCTTGGTTCAGTCCTCCTACAATGAGCAGTTCTTC. Translating gives CASSLVQSSYNEQFF.